The clone carrying this T cell receptor (beta chain) was counted many times. Its specificity is unknown. The CDR3 spans 12 residues. Trimming left V 10 bases short and J 5 bases short, with 12 bases between. These data belong to a study of breast tumors, draining lymph nodes, adjacent tissues. Overall study results and limits: Tumor repertoires ranked between lymph nodes and nontumor tissue in diversity, with V and J gene preferences.

Breast cancer patients provided tissue from their axillary draining lymph nodes. Via MiXCR, TCRdb re-called the multiplex PCR reads, giving one row per CDR3 protein. This sample has nearly 200,000 distinct CDR3 sequences, with roughly 31% found just once. The TCR was taken from a female donor with breast cancer. Some clones in this sample may be carry-over from other donors' samples. The sample consisted of axillary lymph node tissue. V usage is TRBV12-3 or TRBV12-4 and J usage is TRBJ2-1; D may be TRBD2 (5 bases). The chain's CDR3 is CATERADNEQFF. For the CDR3, the DNA is TGTGCCACCGAGAGGGCAGACAATGAGCAGTTCTTC.